This T cell receptor (beta chain) was recovered during a study of blood T cell repertoires in COVID-19. At the level of the study: The United States, Italy and Spain supplied acute and convalescent COVID-19 samples.

Individuals drawn from 24 US areas were roughly 18 to 95 years old. Donors of Cohort 3 who recovered were those that had two negative PCRs, clearance, or symptom resolution. In the original processing: The assay estimated nucleated cells by amplifying reference gene primers. TCRdb's copy holds only in-frame clones and misses some; the assay was immunoSEQ multiplex PCR. Clone size and the V and J calls come from that table; the DNA yielded D and trimming. Of about 260,000 clones in the sample, approximately 90% were seen once. The CDR3 loop spans 15 amino acids. V lost 0 bases, J lost 2 bases, and 12 bases lay in between. Per the germline V gene, CDR1 is SGHRS and CDR2 is YFSETQ.

The sequence was obtained from a woman between 18 and 29 years old who had recovered from COVID-19. Sequenced input: PBMCs or T cells enriched from blood (not recorded which). The chain uses TRBV5-1 and TRBJ2-7, with D possibly matching TRBD1 (6 bases). As DNA, the CDR3 is TGCGCCAGCAGCTTGGGCCCAGGGGCTCCCTACGAGCAGTACTTC. Protein product: CASSLGPGAPYEQYF.